What follows are 8 T cell receptor beta chains derived from one specimen sequenced in a study of blood T cells in healthy people across ages. Through a sample-barcoded 5' primer and a J-beta primer mix, a second PCR was run for roughly 7 to 12 cycles. A single record per CDR3 protein comes from TCRdb applying MiXCR to the 5' RACE reads. The sample contains about 1.4 million distinct CDR3 sequences, approximately 59% of which appear only once. The sequencing input was blood. The source is a man between 18 and 35 years old in good health.

This clonotype occurred once. This chain uses TRBV28 with TRBJ1-1; TRBD1 matches 7 bases. V gave up 3 bases and J gave up 9 bases; unmatched junction bases: 7. Germline values: CDR1 MDHEN, CDR2 SYDVKM. This CDR3 is 13 amino acids long. In DNA, the CDR3 is TGTGCCAGCAGTTTTGATAGGGGGCATAAAGCTTTCTTT. This sequence encodes CASSFDRGHKAFF.

The chain links TRBV21-1 to TRBJ2-1; TRBD1 is taken as the D call from the table, unchecked against the DNA. TRBV21-1 is deemed a pseudogene. The CDR3 is 13 amino acids. As DNA, the CDR3 is TGTGCCAGCAGCAACTCCCGGGAGAATGAGCAGTTCTTC. Its translation is CASSNSRENEQFF.

The chain links TRBV27 to TRBJ2-5, with 9 bases matching TRBD1. Germline CDR1 reads MNHEY; CDR2 reads SMNVEV (reference sequence). J was trimmed by 0 bases and V by 6 bases; bases with no gene match: 8. This CDR3 has 16 amino acids. The CDR3 protein is CASRRGQGLYQETQYF. The DNA of the CDR3 is TGTGCCAGCAGACGCGGACAGGGGTTGTACCAAGAGACCCAGTACTTC.

This chain connects TRBV12-3 or TRBV12-4 to TRBJ2-1, with D unresolved. Trimming left V 5 bases short and J 0 bases short, with 5 bases between. CDR3 length: 13 amino acids. The CDR3 DNA reads as TGTGCCAGCAGTATCAGCTCCTACAATGAGCAGTTCTTC. Amino acid sequence: CASSISSYNEQFF.

The V and J genes are TRBV3-1 and TRBJ2-1; possibly TRBD2 for D (6 bases). The CDR3 totals 14 residues. V lost 4 bases, J lost 6 bases, and 13 bases lay in between. In germline, CDR1 is LGHDT, CDR2 YNNKEL (reference sequence). CDR3 sequence reads: CASSPYTGVNEQFF. The CDR3 coding sequence is TGTGCCAGCAGCCCCTATACGGGGGTCAATGAGCAGTTCTTC.

The V and J genes are TRBV10-3 and TRBJ2-7; D remains unclear. Per germline, CDR1 ENHRY and CDR2 SYGVKD. The CDR3 extends over 14 amino acids. V was shortened by 2 bases and J by 2 bases, with 10 bases between the two germline ends. CDR3 amino acids: CAISERQVTYEQYF. The CDR3 nucleotides read TGTGCCATCAGTGAGCGTCAGGTGACCTACGAGCAGTACTTC.

The V and J genes are TRBV2 and TRBJ2-1; D perhaps matches TRBD2 (7 bases). The V end was cut by 3 bases, the J end by 9 bases, with 15 bases between. This CDR3 is built from 14 residues. Germline lookup yields CDR1 SNHLY and CDR2 FYNNEI. CDR3 residues: CASSDMGGGGEQFF. The CDR3 region has the DNA TGTGCCAGCAGTGACATGGGAGGGGGGGGTGAGCAGTTCTTC.

Here the CDR3 reads CASSQGTGNTIYF. The CDR3 region has the DNA TGCGCCAGCAGCCAGGGTACTGGAAACACCATATATTTT. The genes are TRBV5-1 and TRBJ1-3, with D perhaps matching TRBD1 (5 bases). CDR3 length: 13 amino acids. Germline CDR1 and CDR2: SGHRS and YFSETQ. Trimming removed 4 bases from V and 2 bases from J, with 7 bases in between.